These 8 T cell receptor beta chains were sequenced from one sample in a study of T cell clonotyping in hematopoietic cell transplantation. This sample's time point: recipient sample about 28 days before transplant, after cytoreduction. Sequencing was performed with immunoSEQ multiplex PCR; in TCRdb, only in-frame clones are kept and a portion is missing. This sample has tens of thousands of clones, with 85% to 90% found just once. This sample comprised peripheral blood mononuclear cells, obtained before stem cell transplant. Receptors were obtained from a man in his fifties or sixties with biphenotypic leukemia. Some clones in this sample may be carry-over from other donors' samples.

For the CDR3, the DNA is TGCGCCAGCAGTCAACCGGGACAGGCGGTTGAAGCTTTCTTT. Translation: CASSQPGQAVEAFF. The chain combines TRBV23-1 with TRBJ1-1; TRBD1 matches 8 bases. TRBV23-1 is an ORF, and what it does is uncertain. V trimming: 2 bases; J trimming: 7 bases; junction bases outside the gene matches: 6. The CDR3 totals 14 residues.

The chain uses TRBV7-9 and TRBJ1-3; no clear D. V dropped 5 bases and J dropped 0 bases, with 11 bases sitting between them. This CDR3 contains 15 residues. Germline values: CDR1 SEHNR, CDR2 FQNEAQ (reference sequence). The CDR3 is CASSPRLASGNTIYF. CDR3 nucleotides: TGTGCCAGCAGCCCCCGACTGGCCTCTGGAAACACCATATATTTT.

The V gene is TRBV6-5, the J gene TRBJ1-2, with D unresolved. This CDR3 is built from 12 residues. Germline CDR1 and CDR2: MNHEY and SVGAGI. Trimming shortened V by 4 bases and J by 2 bases, and 5 bases separated the two germline ends. The CDR3 reads CASSSLNYGYTF. Written as DNA, the CDR3 is TGTGCCAGCAGTTCTTTGAACTATGGCTACACCTTC.

In its sample, this clone was seen once. The chain couples TRBV6-1 to TRBJ1-5; TRBD1 aligns across 8 bases. Germline V gene sequence: CDR1 MNHNS, CDR2 SASEGT. CDR3 length: 15 residues. The ends lost 5 bases at V and 5 bases at J; junction bases unmatched: 8. CDR3 in amino acids: CASSPLDRGDQPQHF. Written as DNA, the CDR3 is TGTGCCAGCAGTCCATTAGACAGGGGAGATCAGCCCCAGCATTTT.

This clone was seen just once. The CDR3 region is CAISDLRQGEDGYTF. The CDR3, as DNA: TGTGCCATCAGTGATTTGCGGCAGGGGGAGGATGGCTACACCTTC. This chain joins TRBV10-3 and TRBJ1-2; TRBD1 aligns across 7 bases. The CDR3 length is 15 residues. Germline loops: CDR1 ENHRY, CDR2 SYGVKD. With V trimmed by 3 bases and J by 6 bases, 10 bases remained unmatched.

The chain combines TRBV6-6 with TRBJ2-7; D is ambiguous. This CDR3 region has 16 residues. Germline V gives CDR1 MNHNY, CDR2 SVGAGI (reference sequence). V was trimmed by 2 bases and J by 2 bases, leaving 16 bases between them. CDR3 protein: CASSYPRRNVAYEQYF. The CDR3 DNA follows: TGTGCCAGCAGTTACCCCCGGCGAAATGTGGCCTACGAGCAGTACTTC.

The chain is built from TRBV5-5 and TRBJ2-3, with 7 bases that match TRBD2. The trim removed 4 bases at V and 10 bases at J, leaving 9 bases unmatched. Looked up from germline, CDR1 is SGHKS and CDR2 is YYEKEE (reference sequence). This CDR3 comprises 13 residues. The CDR3: CASSTPGGRAQYF. In nucleotides, the CDR3 is TGTGCCAGCAGCACGCCGGGGGGTAGGGCGCAGTATTTT.

CDR3 DNA sequence: TGTGCCATCAGTGAGTCAAATCCCAATACCTTCTCCTACGAGCAGTACTTC. Translating gives CAISESNPNTFSYEQYF. The chain couples TRBV10-3 to TRBJ2-7; D gene ambiguous. The V gene lost 0 bases and the J gene lost 0 bases, with 15 bases spanning the gap. The CDR3 runs 17 residues. Per the germline V gene, CDR1 is ENHRY and CDR2 is SYGVKD.